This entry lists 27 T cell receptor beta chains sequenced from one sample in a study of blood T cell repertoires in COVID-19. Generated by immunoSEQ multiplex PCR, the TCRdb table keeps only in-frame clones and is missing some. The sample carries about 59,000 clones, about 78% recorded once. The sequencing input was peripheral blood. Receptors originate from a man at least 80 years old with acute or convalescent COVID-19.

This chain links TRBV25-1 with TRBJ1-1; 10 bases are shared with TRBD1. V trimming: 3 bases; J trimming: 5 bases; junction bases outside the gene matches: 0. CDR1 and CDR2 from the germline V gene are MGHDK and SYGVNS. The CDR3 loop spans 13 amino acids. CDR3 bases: TGTGCCAGCAGTGAGGGACAGGGGACTGAAGCTTTCTTT. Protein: CASSEGQGTEAFF.

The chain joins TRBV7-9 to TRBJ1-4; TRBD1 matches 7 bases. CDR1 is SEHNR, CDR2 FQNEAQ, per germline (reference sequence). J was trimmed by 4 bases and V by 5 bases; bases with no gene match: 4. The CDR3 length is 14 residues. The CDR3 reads CASSRQGHNEKLFF. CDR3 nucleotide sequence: TGTGCCAGCAGCCGACAGGGCCATAATGAAAAACTGTTTTTT.

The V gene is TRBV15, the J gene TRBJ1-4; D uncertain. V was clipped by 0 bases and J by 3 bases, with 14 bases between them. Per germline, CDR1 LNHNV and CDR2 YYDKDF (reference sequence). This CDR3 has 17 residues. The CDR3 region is CATSRDPAGSANEKLFF. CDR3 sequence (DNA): TGTGCCACCAGCAGAGATCCCGCGGGTTCCGCTAATGAAAAACTGTTTTTT.

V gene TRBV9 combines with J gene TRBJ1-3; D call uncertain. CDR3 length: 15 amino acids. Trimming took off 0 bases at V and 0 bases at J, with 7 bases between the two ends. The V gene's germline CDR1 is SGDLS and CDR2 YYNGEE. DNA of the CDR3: TGTGCCAGCAGCGTAGGAGGTGTCTCTGGAAACACCATATATTTT. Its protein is CASSVGGVSGNTIYF.

CDR3: CASSIDTHQPQHF. The CDR3 nucleotides are TGCGCCAGCAGCATTGACACCCATCAGCCCCAGCATTTT. The chain carries TRBV5-1 and TRBJ1-5; the D is unclear. Germline CDR1 reads SGHRS; CDR2 reads YFSETQ. Trimming shortened V by 4 bases and J by 5 bases, and 10 bases separated the two germline ends. The CDR3 spans 13 residues. Together with reference TRBV5-1 and TRBJ1-5, the CDR3 gives the full variable domain: KAGVTQTPRYLIKTRGQQVTLSCSPISGHRSVSWYQQTPGQGLQFLFEYFSETQRNKGNFPGRFSGRQFSNSRSEMNVSTLELGDSALYLCASSIDTHQPQHFGDGTRLSIL.

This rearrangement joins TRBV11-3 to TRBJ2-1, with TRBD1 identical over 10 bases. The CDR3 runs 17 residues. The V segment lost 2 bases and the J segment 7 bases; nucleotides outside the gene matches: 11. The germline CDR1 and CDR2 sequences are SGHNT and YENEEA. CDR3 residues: CASSLPRQGAVENEQFF. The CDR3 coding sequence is TGTGCCAGCAGCTTACCCCGACAGGGGGCGGTGGAGAATGAGCAGTTCTTC.

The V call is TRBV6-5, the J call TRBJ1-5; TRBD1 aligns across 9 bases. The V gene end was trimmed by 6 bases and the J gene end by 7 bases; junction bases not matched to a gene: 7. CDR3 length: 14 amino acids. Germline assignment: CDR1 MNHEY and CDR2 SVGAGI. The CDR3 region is CASRRGQGSQPQHF. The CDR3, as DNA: TGTGCCAGCAGACGGGGACAGGGAAGCCAGCCCCAGCATTTT.

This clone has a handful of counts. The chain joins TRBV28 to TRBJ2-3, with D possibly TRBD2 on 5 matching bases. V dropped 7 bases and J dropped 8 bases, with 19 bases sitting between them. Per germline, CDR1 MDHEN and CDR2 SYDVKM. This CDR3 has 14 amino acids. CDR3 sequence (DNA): TGTGCCAGCACCCGAGAGGGAACTACTACTACGCAGTATTTT. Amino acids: CASTREGTTTTQYF.

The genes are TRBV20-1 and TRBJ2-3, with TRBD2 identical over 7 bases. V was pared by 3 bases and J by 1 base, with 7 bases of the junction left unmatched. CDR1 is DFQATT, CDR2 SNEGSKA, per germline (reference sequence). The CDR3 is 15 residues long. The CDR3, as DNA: TGCAGTGCTAGTCGAGCGGGACTCCGCACAGATACGCAGTATTTT. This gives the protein CSASRAGLRTDTQYF.

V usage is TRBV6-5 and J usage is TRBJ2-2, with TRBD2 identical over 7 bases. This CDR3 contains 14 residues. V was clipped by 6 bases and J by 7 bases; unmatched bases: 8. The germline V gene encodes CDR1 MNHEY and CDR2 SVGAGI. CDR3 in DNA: TGTGCCAGCAGGCCAGGACTAGTTGGCGGGGAGCTGTTTTTT. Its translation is CASRPGLVGGELFF.

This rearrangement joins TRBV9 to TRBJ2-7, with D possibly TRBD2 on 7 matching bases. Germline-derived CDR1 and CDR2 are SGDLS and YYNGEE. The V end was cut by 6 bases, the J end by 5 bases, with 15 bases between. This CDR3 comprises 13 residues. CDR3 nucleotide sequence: TGTGCCAGCAACCGGAGGGGGGGCCACGAGCAGTACTTC. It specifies CASNRRGGHEQYF.

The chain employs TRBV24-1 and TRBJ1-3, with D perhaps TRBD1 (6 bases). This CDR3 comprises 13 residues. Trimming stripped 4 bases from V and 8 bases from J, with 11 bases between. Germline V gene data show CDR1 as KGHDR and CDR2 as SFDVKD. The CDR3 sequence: CATSDPRGDTIYF. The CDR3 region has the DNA TGTGCCACCAGTGACCCCAGGGGTGACACCATATATTTT.

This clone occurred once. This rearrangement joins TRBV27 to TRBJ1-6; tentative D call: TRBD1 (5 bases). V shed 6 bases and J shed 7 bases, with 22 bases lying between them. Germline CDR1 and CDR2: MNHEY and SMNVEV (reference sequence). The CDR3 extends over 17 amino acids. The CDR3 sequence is CASRSFGRGSQNSPLHF. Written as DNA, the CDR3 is TGTGCCAGCAGGAGCTTTGGACGGGGGTCCCAGAATTCACCCCTCCACTTT.

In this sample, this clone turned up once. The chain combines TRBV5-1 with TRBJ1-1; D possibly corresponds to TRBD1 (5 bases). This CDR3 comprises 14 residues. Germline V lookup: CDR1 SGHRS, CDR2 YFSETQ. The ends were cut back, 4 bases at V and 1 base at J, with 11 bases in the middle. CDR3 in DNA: TGCGCCAGCAGCGGTGGGGCAGGGAACACTGAAGCTTTCTTT. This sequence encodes CASSGGAGNTEAFF. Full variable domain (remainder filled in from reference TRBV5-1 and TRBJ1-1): KAGVTQTPRYLIKTRGQQVTLSCSPISGHRSVSWYQQTPGQGLQFLFEYFSETQRNKGNFPGRFSGRQFSNSRSEMNVSTLELGDSALYLCASSGGAGNTEAFFGQGTRLTVV.

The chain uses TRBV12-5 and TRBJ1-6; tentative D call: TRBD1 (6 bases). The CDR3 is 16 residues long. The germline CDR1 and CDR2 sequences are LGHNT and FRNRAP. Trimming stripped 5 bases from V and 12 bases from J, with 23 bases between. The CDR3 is CASGRDKTGLGRPLHF. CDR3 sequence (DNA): TGTGCTAGTGGTCGCGATAAGACAGGCCTTGGGAGACCCCTCCACTTT.

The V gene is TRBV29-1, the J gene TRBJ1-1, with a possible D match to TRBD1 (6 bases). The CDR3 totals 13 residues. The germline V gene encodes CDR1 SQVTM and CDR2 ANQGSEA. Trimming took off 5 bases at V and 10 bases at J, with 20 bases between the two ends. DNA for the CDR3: TGCAGCGTTCACCGACAGGAGAGGGGCTTAGCTTTCTTT. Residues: CSVHRQERGLAFF. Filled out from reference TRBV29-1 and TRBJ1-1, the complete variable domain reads SAVISQKPSRDICQRGTSLTIQCQVDSQVTMMFWYRQQPGQSLTLIATANQGSEATYESGFVIDKFPISRPNLTFSTLTVSNMSPEDSSIYLCSVHRQERGLAFFGQGTRLTVV.

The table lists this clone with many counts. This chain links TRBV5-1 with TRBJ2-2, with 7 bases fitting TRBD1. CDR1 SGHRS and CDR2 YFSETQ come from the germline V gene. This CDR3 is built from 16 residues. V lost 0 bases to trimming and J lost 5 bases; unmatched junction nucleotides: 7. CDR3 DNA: TGCGCCAGCAGCTTGGGCCCAGGGGGTAGGACCGGGGAGCTGTTTTTT. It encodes CASSLGPGGRTGELFF. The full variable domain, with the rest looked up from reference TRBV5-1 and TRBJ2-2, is KAGVTQTPRYLIKTRGQQVTLSCSPISGHRSVSWYQQTPGQGLQFLFEYFSETQRNKGNFPGRFSGRQFSNSRSEMNVSTLELGDSALYLCASSLGPGGRTGELFFGEGSRLTVL.

As DNA, the CDR3 is TGTGCCAGCAGCCCCCGGGAAAGCGGGGGGGCCTACGAGCAGTACTTC. Protein sequence: CASSPRESGGAYEQYF. V usage is TRBV3-1 (or the pseudogene TRBV3-2) and J usage is TRBJ2-7; 10 bases fit TRBD2. The germline CDR1 and CDR2 sequences are LGHDT and YNNKEL (reference sequence). With V trimmed by 4 bases and J by 2 bases, 8 bases remained unmatched. This CDR3 comprises 16 residues.

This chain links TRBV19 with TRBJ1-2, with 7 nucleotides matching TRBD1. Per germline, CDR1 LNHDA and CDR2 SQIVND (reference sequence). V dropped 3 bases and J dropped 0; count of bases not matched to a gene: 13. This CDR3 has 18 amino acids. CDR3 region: CASSMRWRGPTSNYGYTF. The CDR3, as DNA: TGTGCCAGTAGTATGCGGTGGAGGGGGCCGACTTCTAACTATGGCTACACCTTC.

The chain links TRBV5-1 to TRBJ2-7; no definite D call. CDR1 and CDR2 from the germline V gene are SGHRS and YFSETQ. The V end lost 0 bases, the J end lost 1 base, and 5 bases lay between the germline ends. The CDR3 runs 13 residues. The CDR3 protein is CASSLAGSYEQYF. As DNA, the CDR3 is TGCGCCAGCAGCTTGGCCGGGTCCTACGAGCAGTACTTC. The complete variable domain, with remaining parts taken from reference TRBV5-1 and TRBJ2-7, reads KAGVTQTPRYLIKTRGQQVTLSCSPISGHRSVSWYQQTPGQGLQFLFEYFSETQRNKGNFPGRFSGRQFSNSRSEMNVSTLELGDSALYLCASSLAGSYEQYFGPGTRLTVT.

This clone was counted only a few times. The CDR3 loop is CASSPSLNQPQHF. The CDR3 nucleotides read TGTGCCAGCTCACCATCACTCAATCAGCCCCAGCATTTT. The chain uses TRBV18 and TRBJ1-5, with D hard to call. Per germline, CDR1 KGHSH and CDR2 LQKENI. V dropped 2 bases and J dropped 3 bases, with 5 bases sitting between them. CDR3 length: 13 residues.

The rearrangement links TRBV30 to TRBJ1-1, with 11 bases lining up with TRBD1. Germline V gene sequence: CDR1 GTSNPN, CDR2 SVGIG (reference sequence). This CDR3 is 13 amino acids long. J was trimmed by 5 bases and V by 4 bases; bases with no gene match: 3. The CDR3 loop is CAWKGQGVTEAFF. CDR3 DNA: TGTGCCTGGAAGGGACAGGGGGTAACTGAAGCTTTCTTT.

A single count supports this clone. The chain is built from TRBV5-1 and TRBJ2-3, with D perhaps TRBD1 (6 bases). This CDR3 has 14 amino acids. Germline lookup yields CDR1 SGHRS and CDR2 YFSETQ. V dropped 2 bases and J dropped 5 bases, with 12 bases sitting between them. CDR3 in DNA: TGCGCCAGCAGCTTTGGGGGCGTTGGAGATACGCAGTATTTT. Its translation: CASSFGGVGDTQYF.

The CDR3 is CASSFFGGGANEQFF. The CDR3 bases are TGTGCCAGCAGCTTCTTTGGCGGGGGGGCGAATGAGCAGTTCTTC. V is TRBV5-6 and J is TRBJ2-1, with 9 bases aligning to TRBD2. The CDR3 extends over 15 amino acids. V trimming: 2 bases; J trimming: 7 bases; junction bases outside the gene matches: 7. Germline assignment: CDR1 SGHDT and CDR2 YYEEEE.

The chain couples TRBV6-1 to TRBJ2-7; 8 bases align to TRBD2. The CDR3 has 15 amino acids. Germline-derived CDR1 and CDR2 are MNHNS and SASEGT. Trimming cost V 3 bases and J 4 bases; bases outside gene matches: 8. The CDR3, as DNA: TGTGCCAGCAGTGATCGTACAGCGGGAGCTTACGAGCAGTACTTC. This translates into CASSDRTAGAYEQYF.

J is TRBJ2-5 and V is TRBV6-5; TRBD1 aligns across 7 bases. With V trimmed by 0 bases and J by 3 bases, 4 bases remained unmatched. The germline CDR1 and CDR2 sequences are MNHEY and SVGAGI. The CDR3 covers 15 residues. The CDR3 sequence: CASSYSYTGEETQYF. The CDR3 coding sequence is TGTGCCAGCAGTTACTCGTATACAGGGGAAGAGACCCAGTACTTC.

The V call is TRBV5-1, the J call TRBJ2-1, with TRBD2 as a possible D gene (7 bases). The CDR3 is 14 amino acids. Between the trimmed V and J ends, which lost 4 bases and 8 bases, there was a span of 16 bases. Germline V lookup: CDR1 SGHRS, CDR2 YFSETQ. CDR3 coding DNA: TGCGCCAGCAGCCTAGGGGGGGGAGTCTATGAGCAGTTCTTC. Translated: CASSLGGGVYEQFF.